The sequence of this T cell receptor (beta chain) was determined in a study of blood T cell repertoires in COVID-19. Study at large: Samples came from the United States, Italy and Spain, spanning acute and convalescent COVID-19.

Authors' data handling: Researchers report that nucleated cell counts were estimated from reference gene primer amplification. Here immunoSEQ multiplex PCR was the method, and the copy in TCRdb shows in-frame clones only, minus some. From that table come the V and J calls and clone size; the DNA was used to work out D and trimming. The data contain some 450,000 clones, around 88% of them singletons. Seattle patient enrollment occurred during active infection, with longitudinal follow-up thereafter. The CDR3 covers 19 residues. V was clipped by 0 bases and J by 1 base; unmatched bases: 9. This TCR was recovered from a woman aged 50 to 65 with COVID-19, enrolled during active disease. The V and J genes are TRBV23-1 and TRBJ1-1, with 12 positions matching TRBD1. TRBV23-1 falls under the ORF class, with uncertain function. The sequenced material came from peripheral blood. The DNA for the CDR3 is TGCGCCAGCAGTCAATCGGAGGAGGGGACAGGGGGCCCGAACACTGAAGCTTTCTTT. Encoded protein: CASSQSEEGTGGPNTEAFF.